Below are 18 T cell receptor beta chains sequenced from a single sample in a study of cytomegalovirus exposure and HLA in healthy donors. PCR used 60 Vbeta primers and 13 Jbeta primers. Produced via immunoSEQ multiplex PCR; TCRdb's table is partial and in-frame only. The sample holds roughly 200,000 clones, 60% to 80% seen once. Input material: PBMCs. The receptor source for this set is a man between 60 and 75 years old in good health and CMV-seronegative.

The chain links TRBV15 to TRBJ2-7; possibly TRBD1 for D (5 bases). This CDR3 has 12 amino acids. V was trimmed by 3 bases and J by 7 bases, leaving 10 bases between them. The germline CDR1 and CDR2 sequences are LNHNV and YYDKDF (reference sequence). CDR3 sequence (DNA): TGTGCCACCAGCAGCACAGGTTCGGAGCAGTACTTC. This sequence encodes CATSSTGSEQYF.

The DNA of the CDR3 is TGTGCCAGCAGTTTAGTATTGGCTAGCTACAATGAGCAGTTCTTC. Translation gives CASSLVLASYNEQFF. The chain recombines TRBV27 with TRBJ2-1; no definite D call. CDR3 size: 15 residues. Between the trimmed V and J ends, which lost 2 bases and 3 bases, there was a span of 11 bases. In germline, CDR1 is MNHEY, CDR2 SMNVEV (reference sequence).

The chain joins TRBV5-1 to TRBJ2-5; D is possibly TRBD1 (5 bases). Germline loops: CDR1 SGHRS, CDR2 YFSETQ. Trimming left V 4 bases short and J 7 bases short, with 11 bases between. The CDR3 loop spans 12 amino acids. CDR3: CASSAGLGTQYF. The DNA of the CDR3 is TGCGCCAGCAGCGCAGGGTTGGGGACCCAGTACTTC.

The chain recombines TRBV6-1 with TRBJ2-5; D might be TRBD2 (6 bases). The V and J ends lost 10 bases and 4 bases respectively, with 10 bases between them. The V gene's germline CDR1 is MNHNS and CDR2 SASEGT. This CDR3 spans 11 amino acids. In DNA form, the CDR3 reads TGTGCCACTCTCGGGGGAGAGACCCAGTACTTC. Encoded protein: CATLGGETQYF.

The V call is TRBV11-2, the J call TRBJ2-1; 9 bases align to TRBD1. Germline CDR1 is SGHAT and CDR2 is FQNNGV. The CDR3 sequence is 16 residues long. V dropped 0 bases and J dropped 14; count of bases not matched to a gene: 14. CDR3 amino acids: CASSLDRGGQGCWEFF. CDR3 bases: TGTGCCAGCAGCTTAGATCGTGGCGGACAGGGGTGTTGGGAGTTCTTC.

This rearrangement joins TRBV6-5 to TRBJ1-1; unclear D gene. The CDR3 is 13 amino acids. Trimming took 2 bases from V and 5 from J, leaving 9 bases between them. Per germline, CDR1 MNHEY and CDR2 SVGAGI. CDR3 region: CASSYGPLTEAFF. The CDR3 coding sequence is TGTGCCAGCAGTTACGGGCCCCTGACTGAAGCTTTCTTT.

This chain links TRBV28 with TRBJ2-5, with TRBD2 matching over 8 bases. The J call is doubtful: the DNA matches TRBJ2-7 better. Germline V gene lookup returns CDR1 MDHEN and CDR2 SYDVKM. The CDR3 is made up of 19 amino acids. CDR3 in DNA: TGTGCCAGCAGTGGGGCAGTTGTGAGCGGGAGTCCCTACTCCTACGAGCAGTACTTC. This codes for CASSGAVVSGSPYSYEQYF.

The chain uses TRBV18 and TRBJ2-7, with D possibly matching TRBD2 (6 bases). The V end lost 6 bases, the J end lost 7 bases, and 16 bases lay between the germline ends. Germline V gene sequence: CDR1 KGHSH, CDR2 LQKENI. The CDR3 totals 13 residues. The CDR3 sequence is CASSVASAYEQYF. CDR3 nucleotide sequence: TGTGCCAGCTCTGTGGCTAGCGCGTATGAGCAGTACTTC.

The V call is TRBV5-6, the J call TRBJ2-7, with 11 positions matching TRBD2. J lost 2 bases, V lost 4 bases, and 8 bases had no gene match. From germline, CDR1 is SGHDT and CDR2 YYEEEE. The length of the CDR3 is 16 residues. The CDR3 coding sequence is TGTGCCAGCAGCCCGTTGGGGGGACTAGCGGCCTACGAGCAGTACTTC. Residues: CASSPLGGLAAYEQYF.

This sequence joins TRBV30 and TRBJ2-3; 9 nucleotides match TRBD2. Germline CDR1 reads GTSNPN; CDR2 reads SVGIG (reference sequence). Trimming took 3 bases from V and 4 from J; bases not matched to a gene: 8. The CDR3 totals 15 residues. The CDR3, as DNA: TGTGCCTGGAGCGATAGCGGGAGTGGGGCAGATACGCAGTATTTT. Encoded protein: CAWSDSGSGADTQYF.

The J gene is TRBJ2-7, the V gene TRBV11-3; 9 bases map to TRBD2. This CDR3 is 16 amino acids long. Germline V lookup: CDR1 SGHNT, CDR2 YENEEA. Trimming at V came to 1 base and at J to 4 bases, leaving 8 bases not matched to a gene. This CDR3 reads CASSLGPSSGGYEQYF. The CDR3 bases are TGTGCCAGCAGCTTAGGGCCTTCGAGCGGGGGGTACGAGCAGTACTTC. Supplemented by reference TRBV11-3 and TRBJ2-7, the full variable domain reads EAGVVQSPRYKIIEKKQPVAFWCNPISGHNTLYWYLQNLGQGPELLIRYENEEAVDDSQLPKDRFSAERLKGVDSTLKIQPAELGDSAVYLCASSLGPSSGGYEQYFGPGTRLTVT.

J is TRBJ2-1 and V is TRBV7-9; TRBD2 is a possible D gene (5 bases). Germline V gives CDR1 SEHNR, CDR2 FQNEAQ (reference sequence). Between the trimmed V and J ends, which lost 2 bases and 8 bases, there was a span of 13 bases. This CDR3 is 14 amino acids long. This CDR3 is CASSLPGSRDEQFF. CDR3 DNA: TGTGCCAGCAGCTTACCGGGGTCGAGGGATGAGCAGTTCTTC.

The rearrangement links TRBV4-2 to TRBJ2-5; TRBD2 might be the D (5 bases). The germline V gene encodes CDR1 LGHNA and CDR2 YNFKEQ. The CDR3 has 14 residues. Trimming left V 0 bases short and J 2 bases short, with 7 bases between. DNA for the CDR3: TGTGCCAGCAGCCAAGATAAGCGGCAAGAGACCCAGTACTTC. Its protein product is CASSQDKRQETQYF.

On this clone itself: A junction end diverges from the germline sequence, so it may reflect a read error. The V gene is TRBV5-6, the J gene TRBJ1-2, with D maybe TRBD1 (6 bases). Germline V gene lookup returns CDR1 SGHDT and CDR2 YYEEEE. CDR3 size: 14 residues. The CDR3 DNA is TGTGCCAGCAGCTCCCGGCCAGGGGTCTATGGCTACCCCTTC. Its protein product is CASSSRPGVYGYPF.

This chain links TRBV30 with TRBJ2-1; D is possibly TRBD2 (6 bases). V lost 1 base and J lost 7, with 20 bases in between. Germline V gene lookup returns CDR1 GTSNPN and CDR2 SVGIG (reference sequence). This CDR3 has 16 residues. CDR3 DNA sequence: TGTGCCTGGAGTGCCCCGTGGCGGGCCGGGGGAAATGAGCAGTTCTTC. It yields the protein CAWSAPWRAGGNEQFF.

This clone has more than one count but fewer than ten. The chain combines TRBV27 with TRBJ2-3, with D possibly being TRBD2 (5 bases). Trimming took 3 bases from V and 2 from J, leaving 9 bases between them. Germline lookup yields CDR1 MNHEY and CDR2 SMNVEV (reference sequence). This CDR3 region has 14 residues. The CDR3 sequence: CASSFNRDTDTQYF. In nucleotides, the CDR3 is TGTGCCAGCAGTTTCAACCGGGACACAGATACGCAGTATTTT.

The V and J genes are TRBV6-4 and TRBJ2-3, with a possible D match to TRBD1 (6 bases). The CDR3 consists of 14 residues. V gave up 3 bases and J gave up 0 bases, with 7 bases separating them. Germline CDR1 and CDR2: MRHNA and SNTAGT. In DNA, the CDR3 is TGTGCCAGCAGTGAGGGGACAAGCACAGATACGCAGTATTTT. Protein sequence: CASSEGTSTDTQYF.

The J gene is TRBJ1-2, the V gene TRBV2; the D gene is possibly TRBD1 (5 bases). Germline lookup yields CDR1 SNHLY and CDR2 FYNNEI. The CDR3 extends over 15 amino acids. V gave up 5 bases and J gave up 2 bases, with 15 bases separating them. DNA for the CDR3: TGTGCCAGCAGTACCTTCACGGGGGGGAACTATGGCTACACCTTC. As protein: CASSTFTGGNYGYTF.